The rows below give T cell receptor beta chains drawn from one sample of a study of cytomegalovirus exposure and HLA in healthy donors. Produced via immunoSEQ multiplex PCR; TCRdb's table is partial and in-frame only. Here the sample spans about 120,000 clones, roughly 8.6% being singletons. The sequencing input was PBMCs. The receptors here all came from a woman between 35 and 50 years old in good health and CMV-seropositive. Both conserved end residues are trimmed from each CDR3.

cdr3_length	v_call	j_call	cdr3_aa
13	TRBV10-3	TRBJ2-7	AISEALGGRNEQY
10	TRBV7-4	TRBJ1-1	ASSSHPPEAF
13	TRBV7-3	TRBJ2-2	ASSLAGEVTGELF
12	TRBV2	TRBJ2-7	ASRVGGASYEQY
13	TRBV4-1	TRBJ2-1	ASSPPGQVYNEQF
13	TRBV28	TRBJ2-6	ASSSKASGANVLT
13	TRBV6-1	TRBJ1-1	ASSEEGAERTEAF
13	TRBV29-1	TRBJ2-7	SVEAGDRNSYEQY
14	TRBV14	TRBJ1-1	ASSHRRQAVGTEAF
11	TRBV9	TRBJ2-3	ASGWAVTDTQY
13	TRBV4-2	TRBJ2-7	ASSQERKRGYEQY
12	TRBV5-1	TRBJ2-7	ASSLDSRVGEQY
13	TRBV5-6	TRBJ1-4	ASSLGTGVKEKLF
13	TRBV6-5	TRBJ1-1	ASSYIPRVNTEAF
12	TRBV6-1	TRBJ2-1	ASSDWGLASEQF
10	TRBV28	TRBJ1-1	ASSTGTGEAF
12	TRBV5-5	TRBJ1-4	ASSPEDRGEKLF
11	TRBV7-6	TRBJ2-7	ASSFQTGVEQY
10	TRBV7-9	TRBJ1-5	ASNRPGQPQH
13	TRBV19	TRBJ2-5	ASSITGTGEETQY
10	TRBV5-5	TRBJ1-2	ASSFGGRGYT
14	TRBV10-1	TRBJ1-2	ASSESPTGIGYGYT